This T cell receptor (beta chain) was sequenced for a study of cytomegalovirus exposure and HLA in healthy donors. PCR employed 60 Vbeta and 13 Jbeta primers. Some clones are missing from TCRdb's copy, which holds only in-frame ones; the method was immunoSEQ multiplex PCR. The sample holds 84,000 or so clones, around four fifths seen once. The CDR3 loop spans 15 amino acids. The germline V gene encodes CDR1 MNHNS and CDR2 SASEGT. The V gene lost 5 bases and the J gene lost 3 bases, with 14 bases spanning the gap. This chain uses TRBV6-1 with TRBJ1-3; a weak D match, TRBD1 (5 bases). This clonotype was obtained from a young man in good health and CMV-seronegative. The source material was PBMCs. The CDR3 sequence: CASSPRGRGGNTIYF. The DNA for the CDR3 is TGTGCCAGCAGTCCCCGGGGGAGGGGTGGAAACACCATATATTTT.